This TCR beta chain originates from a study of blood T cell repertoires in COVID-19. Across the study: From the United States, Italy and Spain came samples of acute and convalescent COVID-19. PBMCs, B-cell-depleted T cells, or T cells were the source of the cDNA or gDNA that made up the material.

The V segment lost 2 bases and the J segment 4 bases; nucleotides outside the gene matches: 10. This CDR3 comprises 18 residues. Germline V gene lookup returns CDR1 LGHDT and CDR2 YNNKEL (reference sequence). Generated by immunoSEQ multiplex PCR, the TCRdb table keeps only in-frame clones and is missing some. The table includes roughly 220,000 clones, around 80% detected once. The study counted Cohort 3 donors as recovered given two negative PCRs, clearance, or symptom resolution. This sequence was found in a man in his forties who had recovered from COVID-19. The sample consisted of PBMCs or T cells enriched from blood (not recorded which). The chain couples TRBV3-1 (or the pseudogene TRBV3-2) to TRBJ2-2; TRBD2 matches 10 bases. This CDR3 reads CASSQSRGSGRRTGELFF. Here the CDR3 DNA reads TGTGCCAGCAGCCAATCACGGGGTAGCGGGAGGCGCACCGGGGAGCTGTTTTTT.